The clone carrying this T cell receptor (beta chain) was seen only a few times. Trimming cost V 1 base and J 0 bases, with 12 bases left between them. The length of the CDR3 is 15 residues. Germline V gene sequence: CDR1 DFQATT, CDR2 SNEGSKA (reference sequence). Via MiXCR, TCRdb re-called the 5' RACE reads, giving one row per CDR3 protein. The table has about 6,000 distinct CDR3 sequences, around three fifths seen once. Sequences were obtained from naive CD4+ T cells sorted from blood. Stated subset: naive CD4+ T cells, CD4+CD45RA+CD25-. The genes are TRBV20-1 and TRBJ1-1; D is ambiguous. The receptor's source is a female donor with breast cancer. The chain's CDR3 is CSARGDLFMNTEAFF. DNA of the CDR3: TGCAGTGCTAGAGGGGATTTGTTCATGAACACTGAAGCTTTCTTT.